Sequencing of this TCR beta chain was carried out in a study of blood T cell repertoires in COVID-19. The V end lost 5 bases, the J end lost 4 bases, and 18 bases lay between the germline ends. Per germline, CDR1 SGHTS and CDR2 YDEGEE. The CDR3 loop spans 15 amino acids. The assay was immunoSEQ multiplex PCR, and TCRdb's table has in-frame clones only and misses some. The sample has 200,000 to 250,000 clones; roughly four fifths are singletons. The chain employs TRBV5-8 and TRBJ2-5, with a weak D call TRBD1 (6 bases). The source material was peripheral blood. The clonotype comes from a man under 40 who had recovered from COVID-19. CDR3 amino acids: CASSPTGPGGETQYF. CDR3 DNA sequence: TGTGCCAGCAGTCCAACAGGGCCAGGAGGAGAGACCCAGTACTTC.